These T cell receptor beta chains were read from a single sample in a study of CD8+CD57+ T cells in acquired aplastic anemia. Each CDR3 protein gets one entry after TCRdb re-called the reads with MiXCR. The table has under 500,000 distinct CDR3 sequences, roughly 34% seen once. Sequencing used sorted CD4+, CD8+, or CD8+CD57+ T cells (not recorded which) from PBMCs. Receptors originate from a human donor with aplastic anemia. The CDR3 runs from the conserved cysteine through the conserved F or W. A D gene is named only where the DNA matches it firmly. Some rows have no size entry. The others give once, few or many, or a class for an expanded clone.

>TRBJ1-1|16|TRBV6-1|once|NA
CASSDGRGPVNTEAFF
TGTGCCAGCAGTGATGGACGGGGTCCCGTGAACACTGAAGCTTTCTTT
>TRBJ1-5|15|TRBV20-1|few|NA
CSARGQPRGDQPQHF
TGCAGTGCTAGAGGACAACCGCGAGGGGATCAGCCCCAGCATTTT
>TRBJ2-5|12|TRBV20-1|NA|NA
CSASFKGETQYF
TGCAGTGCTAGTTTTAAGGGGGAGACCCAGTACTTC
>TRBJ1-2|9|TRBV20-1|many|NA
CSAKIGYTF
TGCAGTGCCAAAATCGGCTACACCTTC
>TRBJ1-1|13|TRBV7-9|few|NA
CASSYQRSTEAFF
TGTGCCAGCAGTTACCAAAGAAGCACTGAAGCTTTCTTT
>TRBJ2-2|10|TRBV7-2|NA|NA
CASSPRQVFF
TGTGCCAGCAGCCCAAGACAGGTGTTTTTT
>TRBJ1-5|13|TRBV2|many|NA
CASRGWDGQPQHF
TGTGCCAGCAGGGGATGGGACGGTCAGCCCCAGCATTTT
>TRBJ2-7|15|TRBV10-1|NA|TRBD2
CASSARGGTSAEQYF
TGCGCCAGCAGTGCTAGGGGAGGGACTAGTGCCGAGCAGTACTTC
>TRBJ2-5|16|TRBV7-7|NA|TRBD2
CASSQLGGGAGETQYF
TGTGCTAGCAGCCAGCTGGGCGGGGGGGCCGGAGAGACCCAGTACTTC
>TRBJ1-2|14|TRBV7-2|many|NA
CASSPRGGRDGYTF
TGTGCCAGCAGCCCCAGGGGTGGCAGGGATGGCTACACCTTC
>TRBJ2-7|15|TRBV10-3|NA|TRBD2
CASSPERGGPYEQYF
TGTGCCAGCAGTCCAGAGCGGGGAGGCCCCTACGAGCAGTACTTC
>TRBJ1-2|16|TRBV29-1|many|TRBD1
CSVTGQGSPSNYGYTF
TGCAGCGTCACGGGACAGGGAAGTCCATCTAACTATGGCTACACCTTC
>TRBJ2-2|16|TRBV10-2|many|NA
CASSEPRRLVVGELFF
TGCGCCAGCAGTGAGCCGAGGAGACTAGTTGTCGGGGAGCTGTTTTTT
>TRBJ2-1|12|TRBV7-2|NA|NA
CASSQYGGEQFF
TGTGCCAGCAGCCAATACGGGGGTGAGCAGTTCTTC
>TRBJ2-7|14|TRBV7-7|many|TRBD1
CASSLGQGHYEQYF
TGTGCTAGCAGCTTAGGACAGGGTCACTACGAGCAGTACTTC
>TRBJ2-7|17|TRBV14|NA|NA
CASSQGRLAEEGYEQYF
TGTGCCAGCAGCCAAGGTCGGCTAGCAGAAGAGGGCTACGAGCAGTACTTC
>TRBJ2-7|15|TRBV5-1|NA|NA
CASSLVRGVSYEQYF
TGCGCCAGCAGCTTGGTCAGGGGTGTATCCTACGAGCAGTACTTC
>TRBJ1-6|15|TRBV4-1|NA|TRBD1
CASSPLGQGNSPLHF
TGCGCCAGCAGCCCCCTTGGACAGGGAAATTCACCCCTCCACTTT
>TRBJ2-3|12|TRBV24-1|NA|NA
CAALGGRDTQYF
TGTGCCGCCTTGGGGGGGCGGGATACGCAGTATTTT
>TRBJ1-2|13|TRBV20-1|many|NA
CSARETDTWGYTF
TGCAGTGCTAGAGAGACGGACACTTGGGGCTACACCTTC
>TRBJ2-6|19|TRBV19|NA|TRBD1
CASSPRDRRRFLGANVLTF
TGTGCCAGTAGTCCCCGGGACAGGCGAAGGTTTCTCGGGGCCAACGTCCTGACTTTC
>TRBJ1-2|14|TRBV2|many|NA
CASRWEDAGDGYTF
TGTGCCAGCAGATGGGAAGACGCGGGAGATGGCTACACCTTC
>TRBJ1-1|14|TRBV6-6|NA|NA
CASSYSTRMVEAFF
TGTGCCAGCAGTTACTCGACCAGGATGGTTGAAGCTTTCTTT
>TRBJ2-5|14|TRBV2|many|NA
CASSELLDGETQYF
TGTGCCAGCAGTGAATTACTAGATGGAGAGACCCAGTACTTC
>TRBJ1-1|13|TRBV6-5|NA|NA
CASSSQVRTEAFF
TGTGCCAGCAGTTCCCAGGTTAGGACTGAAGCTTTCTTT
>TRBJ1-1|13|TRBV30|NA|NA
CACLGAGATEAFF
TGTGCCTGTCTCGGGGCAGGGGCCACTGAAGCTTTCTTT
>TRBJ2-3|16|TRBV4-3|NA|TRBD2
CASSQTTLAGKDTQYF
TGCGCCAGCAGCCAAACAACACTAGCGGGGAAGGATACGCAGTATTTT
>TRBJ1-2|13|TRBV28|NA|NA
CASRRPGIYGYTF
TGTGCCAGCAGGCGACCGGGGATCTATGGCTACACCTTC
>TRBJ2-5|15|TRBV7-8|few|NA
CASSLLASKQETQYF
TGTGCCAGCAGCCTCTTGGCGTCAAAACAAGAGACCCAGTACTTC
>TRBJ1-2|15|TRBV19|NA|TRBD1
CASSTTGTGEYGYTF
TGTGCCAGTAGTACCACCGGGACAGGGGAATATGGCTACACCTTC
>TRBJ2-1|13|TRBV19|many|NA
CASSSGRGDEQFF
TGTGCCAGTAGTTCAGGGCGCGGCGATGAGCAGTTCTTC
>TRBJ2-4|14|TRBV15|NA|NA
CATSTRVAKNVQYF
TGTGCCACCAGCACCAGGGTAGCCAAAAACGTTCAGTACTTC